These 16 T cell receptor beta chains came from one sample sequenced in a study of patients and donors after allogeneic stem cell transplantation. MiXCR was run by TCRdb on the RT-PCR reads, yielding one entry per CDR3 protein. Among roughly 880,000 distinct CDR3 sequences listed, around 17% were seen once. The sequencing sample was made of blood, either unsorted or a sorted T cell fraction (not recorded which). The origin of the receptors is a human donor who was either an allogeneic HSCT recipient or a stem cell or donor lymphocyte infusion donor (not recorded which). It is not recorded whose cells these are; they may come from a transplant donor.

This clonotype has only a few counts. J is TRBJ2-3 and V is TRBV6-5, with no clear D. The CDR3 spans 15 residues. CDR1 and CDR2 from the germline V gene are MNHEY and SVGAGI. V lost 0 bases, J lost 2 bases, and 9 bases lay in between. The CDR3, as DNA: TGTGCCAGCAGTTACTCGACCGTATTCACAGATACGCAGTATTTT. It yields the protein CASSYSTVFTDTQYF.

The chain uses TRBV21-1 and TRBJ1-4; the DNA was not compared with TRBD1, the D call given in the table. TRBV21-1 has pseudogene status. The length of the CDR3 is 14 residues. CDR3 sequence: CASSKTRDRKKLFF. The CDR3 nucleotides read TGTGCCAGCAGCAAGACCCGGGACAGGAAAAAACTGTTTTTT.

This clonotype was counted only a few times. The chain couples TRBV25-1 to TRBJ1-5; unclear D gene. Trimming stripped 10 bases from V and 6 bases from J, with 13 bases between. The germline gives CDR1 MGHDK, CDR2 SYGVNS. The CDR3 is 12 residues long. As DNA, the CDR3 is TGTGCCACCTCAGTGGGTTCTCAGCCCCAGCATTTT. It encodes CATSVGSQPQHF. The full variable domain, in which reference TRBV25-1 and TRBJ1-5 provide the parts outside the CDR3, is EADIYQTPRYLVIGTGKKITLECSQTMGHDKMYWYQQDPGMELHLIHYSYGVNSTEKGDLSSESTVSRIRTEHFPLTLESARPSHTSQYLCATSVGSQPQHFGDGTRLSIL.

The chain combines TRBV9 with TRBJ2-3; 7 nucleotides line up with TRBD1. The V gene end was trimmed by 4 bases and the J gene end by 2 bases; junction bases not matched to a gene: 7. The germline V gene encodes CDR1 SGDLS and CDR2 YYNGEE. The CDR3 covers 15 residues. The CDR3 DNA follows: TGTGCCAGCAGCCCAAAGACAGGGCTCACAGATACGCAGTATTTT. Residues: CASSPKTGLTDTQYF.

This clonotype was detected many times. The V gene is TRBV5-1, the J gene TRBJ1-3; D is ambiguous. V lost 5 bases and J 0 bases, leaving 9 bases between the germline ends. The length of the CDR3 is 14 residues. CDR1 SGHRS and CDR2 YFSETQ come from the germline V gene. The CDR3 spells CASRTESSGNTIYF. In DNA, the CDR3 is TGCGCCAGCAGAACAGAGAGCTCTGGAAACACCATATATTTT.

The chain is built from TRBV7-2 and TRBJ2-7; TRBD2 agrees at 10 bases. Germline V gene lookup returns CDR1 SGHTA and CDR2 FQGNSA. Germline trimming cut 1 base from V and 0 bases from J; bases unmatched to any gene: 6. CDR3 size: 17 residues. The CDR3 nucleotides read TGTGCCAGCAGCTTAGGACTAGCGGGCTATAGCTCCTACGAGCAGTACTTC. As protein: CASSLGLAGYSSYEQYF. The variable domain in full, with the rest retrieved from reference TRBV7-2 and TRBJ2-7, is GAGVSQSPSNKVTEKGKDVELRCDPISGHTALYWYRQSLGQGLEFLIYFQGNSAPDKSGLPSDRFSAERTGGSVSTLTIQRTQQEDSAVYLCASSLGLAGYSSYEQYFGPGTRLTVT.

This clonotype was detected only a few times. The chain uses TRBV11-3 and TRBJ1-1; no clear D. The V gene lost 5 bases and the J gene lost 1 base, with 20 bases spanning the gap. Looked up from germline, CDR1 is SGHNT and CDR2 is YENEEA. This CDR3 is built from 17 residues. The CDR3 region is CASSLSLGWEWNTEAFF. The CDR3 DNA sequence: TGTGCCAGCAGCCTATCCCTTGGGTGGGAATGGAACACTGAAGCTTTCTTT.

This clonotype appeared a few times. The chain recombines TRBV30 with TRBJ1-2; D possibly corresponds to TRBD1 (6 bases). Trimming pared 4 bases from V and 4 bases from J, leaving 10 bases between. Germline CDR1 and CDR2: GTSNPN and SVGIG (reference sequence). There are 12 residues in the CDR3. The CDR3 bases are TGTGCCTGGAAATCGGGGGCCTATGGCTACACCTTC. The encoded protein is CAWKSGAYGYTF.

CDR3 amino acids: CASSLLGTFDSNQPQHF. The DNA for the CDR3 is TGTGCCAGCAGTTTATTAGGGACATTCGACAGCAATCAGCCCCAGCATTTT. The chain uses TRBV27 and TRBJ1-5, with D tentatively TRBD1 (6 bases). This CDR3 has 17 amino acids. Germline V gene sequence: CDR1 MNHEY, CDR2 SMNVEV (reference sequence). V was clipped by 1 base and J by 1 base, with 14 bases between them.

The table lists this clonotype with a few counts. The chain is built from TRBV27 and TRBJ2-3; 12 nucleotides match TRBD2. Germline CDR1 is MNHEY and CDR2 is SMNVEV (reference sequence). The V segment lost 6 bases and the J segment 4 bases; nucleotides outside the gene matches: 8. This CDR3 is 16 amino acids long. The CDR3 is CASRPGTSGRSDTQYF. CDR3 coding DNA: TGTGCCAGCAGGCCCGGGACTAGCGGGCGTTCAGATACGCAGTATTTT.

The CDR3 is CASSTGQGSDTQYF. The CDR3 bases are TGCGCCAGCAGCACGGGACAGGGGTCAGATACGCAGTATTTT. V is TRBV5-1 and J is TRBJ2-3; 10 bases are a match to TRBD1. Germline-derived CDR1 and CDR2 are SGHRS and YFSETQ. Unmatched junction bases numbered 3, after V lost 4 bases and J lost 4 bases. The CDR3 runs to 14 residues. Full variable domain (remainder filled in from reference TRBV5-1 and TRBJ2-3): KAGVTQTPRYLIKTRGQQVTLSCSPISGHRSVSWYQQTPGQGLQFLFEYFSETQRNKGNFPGRFSGRQFSNSRSEMNVSTLELGDSALYLCASSTGQGSDTQYFGPGTRLTVL.

DNA for the CDR3: TGTGCCAGCAGCTATAGGACAGACTCCTACGAGCAGTACTTC. Its protein product is CASSYRTDSYEQYF. The chain links TRBV7-8 to TRBJ2-7, with D tentatively TRBD1 (6 bases). The germline gives CDR1 SGHVS, CDR2 FQNEAQ. The length of the CDR3 is 14 residues. V lost 4 bases, J lost 0 bases, and 10 bases lay in between.

This clonotype was seen ten or more times. The chain uses TRBV12-3 or TRBV12-4 and TRBJ2-7; 7 nucleotides line up with TRBD1. This CDR3 spans 14 amino acids. V lost 7 bases and J lost 0; bases outside the gene matches: 6. The CDR3 DNA is TGTGCCAGCAAGTCGGGACAGTCCTCCTACGAGCAGTACTTC. It is translated as CASKSGQSSYEQYF.

The chain carries TRBV12-3 or TRBV12-4 and TRBJ1-1, with a weak D call TRBD1 (5 bases). Trimming removed 0 bases from V and 4 bases from J, with 18 bases in between. The CDR3 sequence is 17 residues long. CDR3: CASSLARGPVLFTEAFF. The CDR3 coding sequence is TGTGCCAGCAGTTTAGCGCGGGGACCGGTGTTATTCACTGAAGCTTTCTTT.

The chain joins TRBV5-1 to TRBJ2-7; 12 positions match TRBD1. This CDR3 comprises 15 residues. V was pared by 0 bases and J by 8 bases, with 6 bases of the junction left unmatched. In germline, CDR1 is SGHRS, CDR2 YFSETQ. CDR3 protein: CASSLEGQGASKQYF. The CDR3 DNA reads as TGCGCCAGCAGCTTGGAGGGACAGGGGGCCTCCAAGCAGTACTTC.

This clonotype was detected many times. The chain has TRBV27 and TRBJ2-7; the match to TRBD1 covers 8 bases. The CDR3 runs 13 residues. Germline V CDR1 and CDR2: MNHEY, SMNVEV (reference sequence). V trimming: 6 bases; J trimming: 3 bases; junction bases outside the gene matches: 4. The CDR3 region is CASSLGQVYEQYF. As DNA, the CDR3 is TGTGCCAGCAGCCTGGGACAGGTCTACGAGCAGTACTTC.